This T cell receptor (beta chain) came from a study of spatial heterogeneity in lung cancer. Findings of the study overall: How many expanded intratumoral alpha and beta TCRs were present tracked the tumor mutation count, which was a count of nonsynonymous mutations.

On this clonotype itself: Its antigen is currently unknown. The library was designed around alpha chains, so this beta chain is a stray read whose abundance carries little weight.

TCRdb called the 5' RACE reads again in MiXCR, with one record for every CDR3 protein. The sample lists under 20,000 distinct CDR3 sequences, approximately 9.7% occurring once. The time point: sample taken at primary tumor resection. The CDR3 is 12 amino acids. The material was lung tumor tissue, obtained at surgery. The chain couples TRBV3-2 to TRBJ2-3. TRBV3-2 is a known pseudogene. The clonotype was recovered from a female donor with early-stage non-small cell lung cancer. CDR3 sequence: CASSQGKDTQYF. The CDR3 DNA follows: TGTGCCAGCAGCCAAGGGAAAGATACGCAGTATTTT.